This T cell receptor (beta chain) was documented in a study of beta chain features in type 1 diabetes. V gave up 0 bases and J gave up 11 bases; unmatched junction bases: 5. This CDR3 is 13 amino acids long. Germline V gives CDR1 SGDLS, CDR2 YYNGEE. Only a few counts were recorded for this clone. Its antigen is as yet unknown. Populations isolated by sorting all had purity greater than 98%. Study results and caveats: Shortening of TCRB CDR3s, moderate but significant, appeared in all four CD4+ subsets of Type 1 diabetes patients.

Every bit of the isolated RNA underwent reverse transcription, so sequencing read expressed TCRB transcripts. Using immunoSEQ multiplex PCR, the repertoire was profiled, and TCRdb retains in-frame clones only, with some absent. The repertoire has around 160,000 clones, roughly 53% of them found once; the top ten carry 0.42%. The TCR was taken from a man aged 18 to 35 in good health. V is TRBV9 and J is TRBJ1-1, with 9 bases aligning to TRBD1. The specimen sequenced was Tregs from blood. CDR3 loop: CASSVAGTGMAFF. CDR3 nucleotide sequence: TGTGCCAGCAGCGTAGCAGGGACAGGGATGGCTTTCTTT.